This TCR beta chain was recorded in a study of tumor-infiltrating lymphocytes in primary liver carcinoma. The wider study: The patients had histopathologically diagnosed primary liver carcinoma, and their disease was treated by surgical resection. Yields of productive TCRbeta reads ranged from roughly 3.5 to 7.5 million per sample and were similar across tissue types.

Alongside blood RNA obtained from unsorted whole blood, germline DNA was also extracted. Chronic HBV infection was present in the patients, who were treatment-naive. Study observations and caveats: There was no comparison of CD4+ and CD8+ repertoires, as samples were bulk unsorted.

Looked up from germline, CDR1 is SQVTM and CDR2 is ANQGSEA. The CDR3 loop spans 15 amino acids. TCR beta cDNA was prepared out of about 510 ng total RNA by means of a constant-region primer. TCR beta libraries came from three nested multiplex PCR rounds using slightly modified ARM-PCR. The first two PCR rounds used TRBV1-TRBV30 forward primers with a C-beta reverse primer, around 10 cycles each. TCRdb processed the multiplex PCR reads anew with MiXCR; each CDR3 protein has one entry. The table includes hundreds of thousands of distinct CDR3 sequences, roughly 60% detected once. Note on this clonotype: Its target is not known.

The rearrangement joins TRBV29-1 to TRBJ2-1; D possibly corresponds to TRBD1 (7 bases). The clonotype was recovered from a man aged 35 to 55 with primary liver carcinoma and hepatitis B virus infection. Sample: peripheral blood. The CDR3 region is CNGIRGRGGENEQFF. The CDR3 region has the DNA TGCAATGGTATTAGGGGGCGAGGAGGGGAGAATGAGCAGTTCTTC.